This TCR beta chain was captured by sequencing in a study of T-cell memory formation after mild COVID-19 (dated by TCRdb to the early 2020s). Regarding the research as a whole: Most TCR sequence clusters were specific to one of the two donors. In two donors, T-cell clones that expanded and contracted after mild COVID-19 were followed by sequencing TCRalpha and TCRbeta repertoires longitudinally. The cohort comprised two young, previously healthy adult volunteers, one female and one male.

PBMCs were isolated by Ficoll-Paque density gradient centrifugation. This clonotype has only a few counts. What antigen it recognizes has not been identified. No base-level quality is on record; no much larger clone is a single base apart. CDR1 and CDR2, per the germline V gene (reference sequence), are LGHDT and YNNKEL. The junction carries 8 bases between V and J, which are trimmed by 0 bases and 8 bases respectively. Counted from cysteine to phenylalanine, this CDR3 has 13 amino acids. This entry keeps only the CDR3 DNA: 39 bases, framed from base 1. General study outcomes and caveats: Balanced CD4/CD8 phenotypes were observed for clones contracting from day 15 to 85, whereas a bias towards CD4+ was observed for a second wave of clones expanding from day 15 to 37. Some responding clones were detected in pre-infection memory, suggesting pre-existing cross-reactive memory T cells joined the SARS-CoV-2 response. Only a couple of mild cases were covered in the study, and larger cohorts including severe cases with pre-infection samples were considered necessary. Whether the second-wave clones peaking on day 37 were SARS-CoV-2 specific was not confirmed. Contracting CD4+ clones were located mainly in the CM and EM memory subsets, whereas CD8+ clones were found to be enriched in EMRA.

The reads were generated on an Illumina NovaSeq 6000. TCRalpha and TCRbeta cDNA libraries were constructed by 5'RACE with constant-segment primers, with sample barcodes and unique molecular identifiers being introduced. Trizol reagent was used to extract RNA from every sample. Libraries were amplified in two PCR steps, with a second sample barcode and Illumina TruSeq adapters added in the second step. Sequencing of the libraries was done on an Illumina NovaSeq, producing 2 x 150 bp paired-end reads. The paper's processing steps were these. The reads were demultiplexed and collapsed into UMI-guided consensus sequences using migec v1.2.7. Using mixcr v2.1.11, UMI consensuses were aligned to TRA and TRB V and J templates and then assembled into clonotypes. Clonotypes were classified as expanded or contracted when called significant by both edgeR and NoisET, with noise models trained on biological replicates. For edgeR calls, the thresholds were a false discovery rate-adjusted p below 0.01 and a log2 fold-change of 1. As an exploratory analysis of dynamics, max-normalized trajectories of the 1000 most abundant clonotypes were examined by PCA with hierarchical clustering. Separately sequenced CD4+ and CD8+ repertoires were used to assign a CD4 or CD8 phenotype to each responding clone. The public reads were quality trimmed at Q25 with fastp and then assembled into clones with MiXCR by TCRdb, keeping productive beta chains. Rows merge per CDR3 protein into single entries with the most common DNA and genes. The V and J calls reflect TCRdb's pipeline rather than the authors' work. For this sample the table gives roughly 130,000 distinct CDR3 sequences, of which about 15% were detected only once. The ten largest make up approximately 15% of the sample.

The V and J genes are TRBV3-1 and TRBJ1-5; no D gene is confidently identified. Sequencing input: PBMCs or a T cell subset sorted from them (not recorded which). This receptor was taken from an adult woman who had mild COVID-19 (a few samples of this study predate the infection). The sample titles of this study are shuffled in the database, so cell type and time point are left out; the donor was told from shared clones. The CDR3 region: CASSQDSAEPQHF. The nucleotide sequence reads as follows: TGTGCCAGCAGCCAAGATTCCGCGGAGCCCCAGCATTTT.